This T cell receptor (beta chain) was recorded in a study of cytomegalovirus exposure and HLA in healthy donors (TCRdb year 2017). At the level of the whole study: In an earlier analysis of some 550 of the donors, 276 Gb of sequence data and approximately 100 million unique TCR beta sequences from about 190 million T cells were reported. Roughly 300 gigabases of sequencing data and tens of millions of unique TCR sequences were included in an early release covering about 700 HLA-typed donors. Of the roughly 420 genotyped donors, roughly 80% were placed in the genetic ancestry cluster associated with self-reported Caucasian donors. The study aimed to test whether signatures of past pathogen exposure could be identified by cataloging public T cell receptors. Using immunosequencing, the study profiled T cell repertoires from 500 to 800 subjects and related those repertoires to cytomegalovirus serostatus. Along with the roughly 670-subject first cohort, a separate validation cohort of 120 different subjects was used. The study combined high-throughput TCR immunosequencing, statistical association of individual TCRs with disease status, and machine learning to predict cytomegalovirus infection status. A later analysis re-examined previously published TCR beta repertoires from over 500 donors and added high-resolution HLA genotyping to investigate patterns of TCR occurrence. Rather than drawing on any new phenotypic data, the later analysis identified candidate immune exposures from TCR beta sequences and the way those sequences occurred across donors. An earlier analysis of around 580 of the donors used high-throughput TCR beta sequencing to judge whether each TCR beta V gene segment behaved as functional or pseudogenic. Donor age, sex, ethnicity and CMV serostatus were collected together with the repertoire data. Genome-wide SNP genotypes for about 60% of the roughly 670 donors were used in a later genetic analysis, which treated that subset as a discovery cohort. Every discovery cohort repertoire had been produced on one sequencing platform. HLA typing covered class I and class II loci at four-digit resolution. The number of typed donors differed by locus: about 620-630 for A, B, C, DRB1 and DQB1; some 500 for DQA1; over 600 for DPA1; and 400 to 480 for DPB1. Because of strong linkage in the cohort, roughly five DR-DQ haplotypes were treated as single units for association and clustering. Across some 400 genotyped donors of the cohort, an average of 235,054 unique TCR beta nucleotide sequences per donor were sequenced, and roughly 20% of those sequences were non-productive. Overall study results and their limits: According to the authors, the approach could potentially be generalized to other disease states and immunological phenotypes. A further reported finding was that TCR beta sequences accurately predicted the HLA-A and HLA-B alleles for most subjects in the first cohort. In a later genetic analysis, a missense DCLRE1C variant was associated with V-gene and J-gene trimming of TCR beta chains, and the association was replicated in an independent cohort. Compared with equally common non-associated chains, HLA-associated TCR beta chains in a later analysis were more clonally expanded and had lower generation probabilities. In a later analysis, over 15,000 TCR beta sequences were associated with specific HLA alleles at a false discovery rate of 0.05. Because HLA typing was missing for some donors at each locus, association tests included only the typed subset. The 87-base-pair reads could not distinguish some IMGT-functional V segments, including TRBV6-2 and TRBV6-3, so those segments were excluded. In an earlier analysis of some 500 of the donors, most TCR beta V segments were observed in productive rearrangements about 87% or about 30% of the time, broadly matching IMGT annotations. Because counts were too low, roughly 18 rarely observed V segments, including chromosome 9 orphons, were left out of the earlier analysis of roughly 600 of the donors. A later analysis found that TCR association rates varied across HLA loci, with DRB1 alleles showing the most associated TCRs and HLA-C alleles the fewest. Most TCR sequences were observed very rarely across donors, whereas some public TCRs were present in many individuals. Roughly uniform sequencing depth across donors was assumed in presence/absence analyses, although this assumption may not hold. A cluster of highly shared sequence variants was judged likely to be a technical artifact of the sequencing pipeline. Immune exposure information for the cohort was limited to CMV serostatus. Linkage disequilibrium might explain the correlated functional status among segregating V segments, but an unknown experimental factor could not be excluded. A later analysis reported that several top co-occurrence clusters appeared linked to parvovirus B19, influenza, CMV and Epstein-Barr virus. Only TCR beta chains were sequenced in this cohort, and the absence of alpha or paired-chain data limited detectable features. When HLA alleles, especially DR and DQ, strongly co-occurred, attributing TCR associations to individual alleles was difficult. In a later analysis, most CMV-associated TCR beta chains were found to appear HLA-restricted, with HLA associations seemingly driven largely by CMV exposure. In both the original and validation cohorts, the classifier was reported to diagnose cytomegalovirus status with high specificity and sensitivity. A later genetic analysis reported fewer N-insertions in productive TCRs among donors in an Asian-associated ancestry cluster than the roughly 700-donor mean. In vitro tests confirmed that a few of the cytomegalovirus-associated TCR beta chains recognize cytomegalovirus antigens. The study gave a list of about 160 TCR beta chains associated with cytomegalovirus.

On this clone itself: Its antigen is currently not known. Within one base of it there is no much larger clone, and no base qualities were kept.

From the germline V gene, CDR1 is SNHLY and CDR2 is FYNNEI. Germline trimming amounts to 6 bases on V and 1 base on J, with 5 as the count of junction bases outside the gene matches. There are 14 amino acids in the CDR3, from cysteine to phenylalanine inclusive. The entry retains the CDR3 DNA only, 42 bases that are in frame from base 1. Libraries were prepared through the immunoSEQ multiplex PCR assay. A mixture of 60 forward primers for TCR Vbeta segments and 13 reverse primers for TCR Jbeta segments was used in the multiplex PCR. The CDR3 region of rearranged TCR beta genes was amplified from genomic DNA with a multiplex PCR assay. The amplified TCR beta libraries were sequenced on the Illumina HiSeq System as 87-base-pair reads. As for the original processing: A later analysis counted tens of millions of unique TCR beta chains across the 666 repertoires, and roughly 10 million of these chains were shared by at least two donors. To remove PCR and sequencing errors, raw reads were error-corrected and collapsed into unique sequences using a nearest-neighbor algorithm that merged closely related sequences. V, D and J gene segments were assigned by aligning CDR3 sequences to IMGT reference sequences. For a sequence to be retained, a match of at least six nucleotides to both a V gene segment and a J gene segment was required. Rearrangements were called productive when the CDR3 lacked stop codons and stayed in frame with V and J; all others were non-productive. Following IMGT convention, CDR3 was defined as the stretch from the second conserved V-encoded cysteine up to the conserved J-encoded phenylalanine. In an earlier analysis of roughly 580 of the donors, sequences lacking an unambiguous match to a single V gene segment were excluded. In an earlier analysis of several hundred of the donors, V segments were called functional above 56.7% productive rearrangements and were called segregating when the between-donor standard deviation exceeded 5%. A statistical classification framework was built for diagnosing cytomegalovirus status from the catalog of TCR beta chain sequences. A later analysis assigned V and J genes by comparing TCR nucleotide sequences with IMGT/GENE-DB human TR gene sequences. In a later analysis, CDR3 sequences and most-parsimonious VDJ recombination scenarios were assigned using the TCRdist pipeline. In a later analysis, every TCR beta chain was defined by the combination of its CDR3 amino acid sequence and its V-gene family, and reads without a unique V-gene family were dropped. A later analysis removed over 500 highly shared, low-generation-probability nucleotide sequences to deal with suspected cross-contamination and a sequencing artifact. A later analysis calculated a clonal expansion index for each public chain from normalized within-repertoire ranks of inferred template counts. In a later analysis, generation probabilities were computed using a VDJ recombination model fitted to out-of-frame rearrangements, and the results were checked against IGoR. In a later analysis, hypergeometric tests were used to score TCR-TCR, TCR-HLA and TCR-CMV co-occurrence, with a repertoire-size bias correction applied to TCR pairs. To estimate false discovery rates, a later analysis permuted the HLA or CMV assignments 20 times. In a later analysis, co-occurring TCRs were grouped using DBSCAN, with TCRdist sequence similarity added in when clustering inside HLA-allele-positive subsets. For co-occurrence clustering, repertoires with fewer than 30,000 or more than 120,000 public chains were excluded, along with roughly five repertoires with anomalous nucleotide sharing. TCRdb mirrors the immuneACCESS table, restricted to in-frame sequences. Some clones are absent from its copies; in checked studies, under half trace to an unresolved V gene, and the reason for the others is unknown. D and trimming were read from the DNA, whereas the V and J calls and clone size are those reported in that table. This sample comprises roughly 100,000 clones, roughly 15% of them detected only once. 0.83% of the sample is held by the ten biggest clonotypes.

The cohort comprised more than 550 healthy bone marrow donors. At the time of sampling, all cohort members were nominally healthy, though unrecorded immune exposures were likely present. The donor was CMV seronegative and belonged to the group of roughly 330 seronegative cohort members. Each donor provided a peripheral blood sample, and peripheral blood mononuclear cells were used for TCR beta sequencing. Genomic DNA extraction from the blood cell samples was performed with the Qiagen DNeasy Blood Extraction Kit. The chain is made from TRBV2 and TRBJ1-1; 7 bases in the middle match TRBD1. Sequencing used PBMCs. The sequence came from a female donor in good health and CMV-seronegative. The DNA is TGTGCCAGCAGCGCCCGGACAGGGAACACTGAAGCTTTCTTT. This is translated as CASSARTGNTEAFF.